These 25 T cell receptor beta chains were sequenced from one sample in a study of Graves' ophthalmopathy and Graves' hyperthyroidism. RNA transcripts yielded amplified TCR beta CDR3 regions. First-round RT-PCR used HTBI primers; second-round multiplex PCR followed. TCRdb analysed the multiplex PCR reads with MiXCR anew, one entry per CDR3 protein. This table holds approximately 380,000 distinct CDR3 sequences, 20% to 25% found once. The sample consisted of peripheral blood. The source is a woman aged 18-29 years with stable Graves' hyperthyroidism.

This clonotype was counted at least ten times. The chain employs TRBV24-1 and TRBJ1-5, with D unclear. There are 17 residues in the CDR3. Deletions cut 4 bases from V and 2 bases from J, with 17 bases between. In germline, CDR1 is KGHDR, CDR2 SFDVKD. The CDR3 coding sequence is TGTGCCACCAGTGACCACCCTCGTTTAACGGGCAATCAGCCCCAGCATTTT. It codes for CATSDHPRLTGNQPQHF.

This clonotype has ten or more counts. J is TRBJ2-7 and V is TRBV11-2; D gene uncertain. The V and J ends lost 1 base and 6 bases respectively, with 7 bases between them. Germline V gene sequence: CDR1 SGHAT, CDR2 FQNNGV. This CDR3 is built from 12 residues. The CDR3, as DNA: TGTGCCAGCAGCTTAGCTGGGATCGAGCAGTACTTC. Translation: CASSLAGIEQYF.

CDR3 DNA: TGTGCCAGCAGACCGGGACATCGTAATTCACCCCTCCACTTT. Translation: CASRPGHRNSPLHF. This chain connects TRBV12-3 or TRBV12-4 to TRBJ1-6; maybe TRBD1 (6 bases). V was trimmed by 6 bases and J by 6 bases, leaving 12 bases between them. This CDR3 region has 14 residues.

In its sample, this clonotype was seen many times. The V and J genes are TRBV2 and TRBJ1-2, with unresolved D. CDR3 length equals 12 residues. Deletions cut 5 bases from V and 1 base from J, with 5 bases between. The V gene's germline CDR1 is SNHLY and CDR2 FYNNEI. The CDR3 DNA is TGTGCCAGCAGTACAGATAACTATGGCTACACCTTC. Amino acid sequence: CASSTDNYGYTF.

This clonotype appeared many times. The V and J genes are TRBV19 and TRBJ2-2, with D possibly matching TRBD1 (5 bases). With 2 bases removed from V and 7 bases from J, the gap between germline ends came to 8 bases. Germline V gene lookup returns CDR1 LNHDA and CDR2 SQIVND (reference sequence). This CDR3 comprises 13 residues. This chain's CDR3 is CASSIQGIGELFF. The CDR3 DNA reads TGTGCCAGTAGTATACAGGGAATCGGGGAGCTGTTTTTT.

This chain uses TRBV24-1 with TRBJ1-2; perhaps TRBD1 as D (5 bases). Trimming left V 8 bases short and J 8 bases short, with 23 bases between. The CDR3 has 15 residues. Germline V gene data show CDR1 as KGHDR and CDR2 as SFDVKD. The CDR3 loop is CATTLGEGRTEGYTF. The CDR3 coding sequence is TGTGCCACCACCCTAGGGGAGGGACGCACAGAAGGCTACACCTTC.

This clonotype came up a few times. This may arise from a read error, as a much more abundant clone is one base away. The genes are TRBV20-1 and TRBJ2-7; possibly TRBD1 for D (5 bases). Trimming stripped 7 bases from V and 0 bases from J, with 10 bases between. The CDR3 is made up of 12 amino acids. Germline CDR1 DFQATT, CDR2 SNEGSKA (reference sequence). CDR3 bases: TGCAGTGAGACAGCTAACTCCTACGAGCAGTACTTC. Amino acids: CSETANSYEQYF.

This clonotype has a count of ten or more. Here the CDR3 reads CATSESGTEETQYF. As DNA, the CDR3 is TGTGCCACCAGTGAGTCCGGGACAGAAGAGACCCAGTACTTC. The J gene is TRBJ2-5, the V gene TRBV24-1; 7 positions match TRBD1. CDR1 KGHDR and CDR2 SFDVKD come from the germline V gene. The CDR3 runs 14 residues. After removal of 4 bases from V and 3 bases from J, the junction contained 4 bases not matched to a gene.

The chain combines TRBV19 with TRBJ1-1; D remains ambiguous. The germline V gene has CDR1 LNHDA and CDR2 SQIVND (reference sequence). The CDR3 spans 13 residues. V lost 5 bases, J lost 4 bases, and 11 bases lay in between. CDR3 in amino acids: CASSPAVFTEAFF. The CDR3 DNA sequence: TGTGCCAGTAGTCCCGCCGTATTCACTGAAGCTTTCTTT.

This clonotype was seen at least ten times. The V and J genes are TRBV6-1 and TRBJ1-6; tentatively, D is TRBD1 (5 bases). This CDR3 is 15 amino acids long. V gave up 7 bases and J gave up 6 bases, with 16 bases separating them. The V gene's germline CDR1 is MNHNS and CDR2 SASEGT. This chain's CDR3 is CASKRTRVANSPLHF. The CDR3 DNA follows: TGTGCCAGCAAGAGGACAAGGGTCGCTAATTCACCCCTCCACTTT.

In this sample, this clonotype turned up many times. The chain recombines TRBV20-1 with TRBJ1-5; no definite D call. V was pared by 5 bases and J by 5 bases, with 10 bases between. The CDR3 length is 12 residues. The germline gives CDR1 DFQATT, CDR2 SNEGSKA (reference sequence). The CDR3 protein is CSAGRQDQPQHF. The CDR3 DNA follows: TGCAGTGCTGGACGACAAGATCAGCCCCAGCATTTT.

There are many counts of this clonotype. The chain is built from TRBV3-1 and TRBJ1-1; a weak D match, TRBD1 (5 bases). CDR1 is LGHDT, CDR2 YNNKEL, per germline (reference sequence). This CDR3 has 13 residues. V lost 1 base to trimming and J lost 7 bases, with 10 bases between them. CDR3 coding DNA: TGTGCCAGCAGCCAAGCTGTGGGGGGTGAAGCTTTCTTT. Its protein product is CASSQAVGGEAFF. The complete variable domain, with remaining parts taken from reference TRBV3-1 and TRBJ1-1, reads DTAVSQTPKYLVTQMGNDKSIKCEQNLGHDTMYWYKQDSKKFLKIMFSYNNKELIINETVPNRFSPKSPDKAHLNLHINSLELGDSAVYFCASSQAVGGEAFFGQGTRLTVV.

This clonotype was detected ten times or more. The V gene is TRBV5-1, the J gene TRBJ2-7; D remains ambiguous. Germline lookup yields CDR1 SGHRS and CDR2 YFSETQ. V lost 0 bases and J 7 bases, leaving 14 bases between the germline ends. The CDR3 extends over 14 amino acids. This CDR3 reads CASSLAGASREQYF. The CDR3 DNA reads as TGCGCCAGCAGCTTGGCCGGAGCTAGTCGTGAGCAGTACTTC.

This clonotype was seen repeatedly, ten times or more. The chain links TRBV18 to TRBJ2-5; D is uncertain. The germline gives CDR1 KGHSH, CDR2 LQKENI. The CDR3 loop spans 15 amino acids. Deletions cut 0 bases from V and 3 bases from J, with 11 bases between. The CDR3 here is CASSPPIPGEETQYF. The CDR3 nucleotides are TGTGCCAGCTCACCACCGATTCCGGGTGAAGAGACCCAGTACTTC. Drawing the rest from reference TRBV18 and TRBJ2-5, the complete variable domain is NAGVMQNPRHLVRRRGQEARLRCSPMKGHSHVYWYRQLPEEGLKFMVYLQKENIIDESGMPKERFSAEFPKEGPSILRIQQVVRGDSAAYFCASSPPIPGEETQYFGPGTRLLVL.

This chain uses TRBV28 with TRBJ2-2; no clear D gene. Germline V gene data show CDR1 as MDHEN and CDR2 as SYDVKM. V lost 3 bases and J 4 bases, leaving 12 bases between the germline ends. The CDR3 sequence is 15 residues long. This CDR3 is CASSLSKILTGELFF. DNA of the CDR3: TGTGCCAGCAGTTTGAGCAAAATACTCACCGGGGAGCTGTTTTTT.

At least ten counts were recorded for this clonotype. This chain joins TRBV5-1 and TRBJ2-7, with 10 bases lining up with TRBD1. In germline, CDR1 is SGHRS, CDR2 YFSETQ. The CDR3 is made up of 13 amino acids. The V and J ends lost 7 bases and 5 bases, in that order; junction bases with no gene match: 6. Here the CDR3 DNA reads TGCGCCAGCCGACGGACAGGGGGGGACGAGCAGTACTTC. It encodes CASRRTGGDEQYF.

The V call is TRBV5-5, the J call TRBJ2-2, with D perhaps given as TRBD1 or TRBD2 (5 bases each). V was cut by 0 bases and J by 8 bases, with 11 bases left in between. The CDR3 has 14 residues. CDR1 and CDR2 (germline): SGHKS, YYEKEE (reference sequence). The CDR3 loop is CASSLDPGAGELFF. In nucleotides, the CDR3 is TGTGCCAGCAGCTTGGACCCCGGGGCTGGGGAGCTGTTTTTT. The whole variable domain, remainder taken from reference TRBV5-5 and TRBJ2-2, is DAGVTQSPTHLIKTRGQQVTLRCSPISGHKSVSWYQQVLGQGPQFIFQYYEKEERGRGNFPDRFSARQFPNYSSELNVNALLLGDSALYLCASSLDPGAGELFFGEGSRLTVL.

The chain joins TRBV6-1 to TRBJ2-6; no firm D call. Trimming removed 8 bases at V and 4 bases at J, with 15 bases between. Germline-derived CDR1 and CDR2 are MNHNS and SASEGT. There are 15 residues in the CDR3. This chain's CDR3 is CASAFVGQGANVLTF. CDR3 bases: TGTGCCAGCGCCTTTGTCGGGCAAGGGGCCAACGTCCTGACTTTC.

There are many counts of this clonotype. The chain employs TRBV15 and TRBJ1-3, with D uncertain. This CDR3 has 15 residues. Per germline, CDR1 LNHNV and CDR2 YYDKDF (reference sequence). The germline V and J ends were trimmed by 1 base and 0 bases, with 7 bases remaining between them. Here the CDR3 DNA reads TGTGCCACCAGCAGAGGCAGCAACTCTGGAAACACCATATATTTT. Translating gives CATSRGSNSGNTIYF.

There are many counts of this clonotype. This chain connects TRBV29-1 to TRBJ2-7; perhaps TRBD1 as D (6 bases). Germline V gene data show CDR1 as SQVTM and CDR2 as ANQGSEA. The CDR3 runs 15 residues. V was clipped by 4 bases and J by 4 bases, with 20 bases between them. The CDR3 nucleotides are TGCAGCGTTGTATACTGGACAGCCACCTCTTACGAGCAGTACTTC. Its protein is CSVVYWTATSYEQYF.

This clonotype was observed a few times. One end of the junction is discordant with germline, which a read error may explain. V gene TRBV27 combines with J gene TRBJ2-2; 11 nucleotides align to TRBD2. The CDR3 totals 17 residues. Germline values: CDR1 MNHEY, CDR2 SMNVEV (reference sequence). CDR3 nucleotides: TGTGCCAGCAGTTTTAGGGGGACTAGCGGTAACACCGGGGAGCTGTGTTTT. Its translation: CASSFRGTSGNTGELCF.

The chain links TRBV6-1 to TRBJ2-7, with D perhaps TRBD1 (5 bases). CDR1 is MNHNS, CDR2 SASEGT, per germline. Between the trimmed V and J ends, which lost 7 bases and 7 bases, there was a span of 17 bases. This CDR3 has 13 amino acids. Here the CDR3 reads CASTPGRGWEQYF. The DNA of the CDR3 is TGTGCCAGCACCCCCGGAAGGGGATGGGAGCAGTACTTC.

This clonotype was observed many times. CDR3 residues: CASTTRQGAAYGYTF. The CDR3, as DNA: TGTGCCAGCACCACCAGACAGGGTGCCGCCTATGGCTACACCTTC. The J gene is TRBJ1-2, the V gene TRBV27, with 7 positions matching TRBD1. The ends lost 7 bases at V and 4 bases at J; junction bases unmatched: 12. Germline CDR1 reads MNHEY; CDR2 reads SMNVEV (reference sequence). The CDR3 contains 15 residues.

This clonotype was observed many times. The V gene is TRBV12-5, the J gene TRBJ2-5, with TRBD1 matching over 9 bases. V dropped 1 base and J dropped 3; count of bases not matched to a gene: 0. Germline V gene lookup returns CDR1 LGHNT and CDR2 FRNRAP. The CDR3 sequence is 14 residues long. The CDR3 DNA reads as TGTGCTAGTGGTTTGGGGACAGGGGAAGAGACCCAGTACTTC. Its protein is CASGLGTGEETQYF.

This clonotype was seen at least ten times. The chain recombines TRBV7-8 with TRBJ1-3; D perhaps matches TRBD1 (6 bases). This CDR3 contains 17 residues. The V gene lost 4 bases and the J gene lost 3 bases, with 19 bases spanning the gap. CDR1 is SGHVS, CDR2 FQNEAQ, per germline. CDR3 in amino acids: CASSSYRTERDGNTIYF. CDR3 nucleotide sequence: TGTGCCAGCAGCTCATACCGGACAGAACGGGATGGAAACACCATATATTTT.